This T cell receptor beta chain was recorded in a study of shared clonotypes between healthy human individuals. The assay was immunoSEQ multiplex PCR, and TCRdb's table has in-frame clones only and misses some. The table includes around 2,000,000 clones, about 95% detected once. V gave up 2 bases and J gave up 6 bases, with 8 bases separating them. CDR1 SGHRS and CDR2 YFSETQ come from the germline V gene. The CDR3 is 13 residues long. The J gene is TRBJ2-2, the V gene TRBV5-1, with D perhaps TRBD1 (5 bases). The sample was naive CD4+ T cells sorted from blood. Regarding subset: CD45RA+ positively selected. The receptor was isolated from a man aged 18 to 29 in good health. Here the CDR3 DNA reads TGCGCCAGCAGCTTTATAGGGGCCGGGGAGCTGTTTTTT. Its translation: CASSFIGAGELFF.